This T cell receptor beta chain was recorded in a study of cytomegalovirus exposure and HLA in healthy donors. Study background: About 80 million unique TCRs from HLA-typed donors made up an early data release. Findings and limits, study-wide: The records held CMV serostatus as the only immune exposure information.

With 60 Vbeta and 13 Jbeta primers, the PCR was carried out. Assay: immunoSEQ multiplex PCR; the TCRdb copy retains only in-frame clones and omits some. The data show some 180,000 clones, about 77% seen once. On this clone itself: Its antigen is unidentified.

This CDR3 has 20 amino acids. The V and J ends lost 2 bases and 1 base respectively, with 27 bases between them. Germline V gene lookup returns CDR1 KGHSH and CDR2 LQKENI. The sequence was obtained from a woman aged 25 to 39 in good health and CMV-seronegative. Sequenced material: PBMCs. The chain joins TRBV18 to TRBJ2-7; D possibly corresponds to TRBD1 (6 bases). The CDR3 DNA reads as TGTGCCAGCTCACCAACTCCAGGGGTGGAGACCCTTTTCTCTTCCTACGAGCAGTACTTC. Its translation is CASSPTPGVETLFSSYEQYF.